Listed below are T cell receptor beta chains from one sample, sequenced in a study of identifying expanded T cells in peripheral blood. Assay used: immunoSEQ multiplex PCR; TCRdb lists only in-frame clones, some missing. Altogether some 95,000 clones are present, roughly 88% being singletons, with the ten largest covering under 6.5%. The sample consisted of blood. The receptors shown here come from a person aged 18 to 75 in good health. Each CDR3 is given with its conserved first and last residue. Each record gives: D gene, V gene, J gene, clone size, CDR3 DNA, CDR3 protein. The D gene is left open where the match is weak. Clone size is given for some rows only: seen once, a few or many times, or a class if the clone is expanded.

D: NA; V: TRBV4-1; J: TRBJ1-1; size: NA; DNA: TGCGCCAGCAGCCAAGATTCTGACGCGGGGACTGAAGCTTTCTTT; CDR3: CASSQDSDAGTEAFF
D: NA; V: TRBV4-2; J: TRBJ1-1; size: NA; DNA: TGTGCCAGCAGCCGTGGACCTGACAACACTGAAGCTTTCTTT; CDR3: CASSRGPDNTEAFF
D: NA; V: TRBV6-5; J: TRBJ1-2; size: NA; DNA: TGTGCCAGCAGCTCCGAGGGGGGGACTAACTATGGCTACACCTTC; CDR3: CASSSEGGTNYGYTF
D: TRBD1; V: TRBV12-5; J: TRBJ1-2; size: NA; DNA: TGTGCTAGTGGACGACAGGGTGGTTTCGATGGCTACACCTTC; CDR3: CASGRQGGFDGYTF
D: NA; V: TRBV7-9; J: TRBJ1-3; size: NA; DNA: TGTGCCAGCAGGGCGGGTGGCGGAAACACCATATATTTT; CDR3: CASRAGGGNTIYF
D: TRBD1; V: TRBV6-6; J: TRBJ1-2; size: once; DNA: TGTGCCAGCAGTGCGTCCGGGACAGAATATGGCTACACCTTC; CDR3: CASSASGTEYGYTF
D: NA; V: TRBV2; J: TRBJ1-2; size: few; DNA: TGTGCCAGCAGAGGAGCCCTGACCTGGTATGGCTACACCTTC; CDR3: CASRGALTWYGYTF
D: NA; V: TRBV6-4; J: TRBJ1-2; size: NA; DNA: TGTGCCAGCAGTGACGAGGCAGGCTCCCCCTATGGCTACACCTTC; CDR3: CASSDEAGSPYGYTF
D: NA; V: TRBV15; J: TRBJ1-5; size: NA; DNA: TGTGCCACCAGCAGAGGGACAGATAATAGCAATCAGCCCCAGCATTTT; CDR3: CATSRGTDNSNQPQHF
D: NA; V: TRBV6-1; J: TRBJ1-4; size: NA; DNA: TGTGCCAGCAGGAAGCCAGGGGTTTTAGGCGAAAAACTGTTTTTT; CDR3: CASRKPGVLGEKLFF
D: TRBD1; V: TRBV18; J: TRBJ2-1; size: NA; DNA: TGTGCCAGCTCACGGGGGAGTACAGGGGGCAATGAGCAGTTCTTC; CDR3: CASSRGSTGGNEQFF
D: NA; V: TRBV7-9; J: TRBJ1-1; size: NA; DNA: TGTGCCAGCAGCTGGGTTAACAGAGCTTATGAACACACTGAAGCTTTCTTT; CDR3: CASSWVNRAYEHTEAFF
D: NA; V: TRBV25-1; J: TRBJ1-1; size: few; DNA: TGTGCCAGCAGTGTAACAGGGAGCACTGAAGCTTTCTTT; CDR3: CASSVTGSTEAFF
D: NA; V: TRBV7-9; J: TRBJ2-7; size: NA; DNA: TGTGCCAGCAGCTTAGGGGGCCAGGCCTACGAGCAGTACTTC; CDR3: CASSLGGQAYEQYF
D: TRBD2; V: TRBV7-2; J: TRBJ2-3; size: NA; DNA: TGTGCCAGCAGCTTGGGGGGACTAGCGGGGCGCACAGATACGCAGTATTTT; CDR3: CASSLGGLAGRTDTQYF
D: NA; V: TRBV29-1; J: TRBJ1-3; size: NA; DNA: TGCAGCGCCGAAGGTATTAACCCTGGTGGAAACACCATATATTTT; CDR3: CSAEGINPGGNTIYF
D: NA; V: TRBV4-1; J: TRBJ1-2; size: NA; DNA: TGCGCCAGCAGCTTTGAGCCACGAGCTAACTATGGCTACACCTTC; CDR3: CASSFEPRANYGYTF
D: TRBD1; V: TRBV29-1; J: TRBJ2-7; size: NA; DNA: TGCAGCGTCCGGACAGGATTGTCCTACGAGCAGTACTTC; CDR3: CSVRTGLSYEQYF
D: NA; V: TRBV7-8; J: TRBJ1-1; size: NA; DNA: TGTGCCAGCAGCTTTAGCAGGAACTCGAACACTGAAGCTTTCTTT; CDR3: CASSFSRNSNTEAFF
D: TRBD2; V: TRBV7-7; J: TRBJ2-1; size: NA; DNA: TGTGCCAGCAGCGAACTAGCGGGGGGGGACAATGAGCAGTTCTTC; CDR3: CASSELAGGDNEQFF
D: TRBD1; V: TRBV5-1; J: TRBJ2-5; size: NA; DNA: TGCGCCAGCTCCCCCAATTCGGGACAGTCCCAAGAGACCCAGTACTTC; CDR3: CASSPNSGQSQETQYF
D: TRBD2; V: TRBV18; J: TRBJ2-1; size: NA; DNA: TGTGCCAGCTCTCTAGCGGGGGGGCTTTCATATGAGCAGTTCTTC; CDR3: CASSLAGGLSYEQFF
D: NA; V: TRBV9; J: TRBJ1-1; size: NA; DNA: TGTGCCAGCAGCGTAGATCCGGCTAGGAACACTGAAGCTTTCTTT; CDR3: CASSVDPARNTEAFF
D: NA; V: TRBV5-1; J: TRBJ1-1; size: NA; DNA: TGCGCCAGCAGCCAGTCTTCGTCTCGTTCAGGGTCTGAAGCTTTCTTT; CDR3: CASSQSSSRSGSEAFF
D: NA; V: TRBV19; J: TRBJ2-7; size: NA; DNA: TGTGCCAGTACCGCTCCGAGCGGGACAGGCTCCTACGAGCAGTACTTC; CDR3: CASTAPSGTGSYEQYF